A selection of T cell receptor beta chains follows, all from one sample in a study of T cell responses to AZD1222 COVID-19 vaccine. Repertoires were generated with immunoSEQ multiplex PCR, while TCRdb's copy carries only in-frame clones and drops some. The sample has more than 140,000 clones; roughly 88% are singletons. The sample consisted of peripheral blood, taken on day 0 of MenACWY control vaccination. The source of these receptors is an adult in good health. CDR3s include the opening cysteine and the closing phenylalanine or tryptophan. The D gene is left open where the match is weak. Size is stated for part of the rows, as once, few or many counts, or as a class when the clone is expanded.

>-|-|TRBV4-2|TRBJ1-3
CASSQDFSTSRESGNTIYF
TGTGCCAGCAGCCAAGATTTCTCGACCTCCCGAGAGTCAGGAAACACCATATATTTT
>TRBD1|-|TRBV7-2|TRBJ1-4
CASSSLSAGGDEKLFF
TGTGCCAGCAGCTCCCTAAGCGCAGGGGGCGATGAAAAACTGTTTTTT
>-|-|TRBV5-6|TRBJ1-2
CASSLPTGTAYGYTF
TGTGCCAGCAGCTTGCCCACCGGGACGGCTTATGGCTACACCTTC
>-|few|TRBV6-1|TRBJ2-7
CASSDPTGVQYEQYF
TGTGCCAGCAGTGACCCGACGGGGGTCCAATACGAGCAGTACTTC
>TRBD1|-|TRBV7-8|TRBJ1-5
CASSPLRTGGNQPQHF
TGTGCCAGCAGCCCGTTGCGGACAGGGGGCAATCAGCCCCAGCATTTT
>TRBD1|-|TRBV28|TRBJ1-3
CASRPGQGNTIYF
TGTGCCAGCAGACCGGGACAGGGGAACACCATATATTTT
>-|once|TRBV4-3|TRBJ2-2
CASSLVYTGELFF
TGCGCCAGCAGCCTTGTATACACCGGGGAGCTGTTTTTT
>TRBD1|-|TRBV7-3|TRBJ2-5
CASSPHGTGGRETQYF
TGTGCCAGCAGCCCCCACGGGACAGGGGGCAGAGAGACCCAGTACTTC
>-|-|TRBV21-1|TRBJ1-4
CASSKREGTNEKLFF
TGTGCCAGCAGCAAACGGGAGGGGACTAATGAAAAACTGTTTTTT
>-|-|TRBV4-3|TRBJ1-6
CASSQGYRSNNSPLHF
TGCGCCAGCAGCCAAGGTTACAGGAGTAACAATTCACCCCTCCACTTT
>-|-|TRBV3-1/TRBV3-2|TRBJ1-3
CASSQGINTIYF
TGTGCCAGCAGCCAGGGGATTAACACCATATATTTT
>-|-|TRBV6-5|TRBJ1-1
CASSYSSGTLRAFF
TGTGCCAGCAGTTACAGCTCGGGGACCCTAAGAGCTTTCTTT
>-|-|TRBV10-3|TRBJ1-5
CAISAGPDQPQHF
TGTGCCATCAGTGCCGGGCCAGATCAGCCCCAGCATTTT
>-|-|TRBV7-9|TRBJ1-5
CASSFVGGRQPQHF
TGTGCCAGCAGCTTTGTTGGGGGGCGTCAGCCCCAGCATTTT
>TRBD1|-|TRBV4-1|TRBJ2-7
CASSRLKRGQLGEQYF
TGCGCCAGCAGCCGATTGAAACGGGGACAGCTGGGCGAGCAGTACTTC
>TRBD1|once|TRBV30|TRBJ1-5
CAWSPGQGGNQPQHF
TGTGCCTGGAGTCCGGGACAGGGGGGCAATCAGCCCCAGCATTTT
>TRBD1|-|TRBV28|TRBJ1-2
CASSSRQGAYGYTF
TGTGCCAGCAGTTCTAGACAGGGGGCTTATGGCTACACCTTC
>-|-|TRBV3-1/TRBV3-2|TRBJ1-2
CASSQVTDYGYTF
TGTGCCAGCAGCCAAGTGACAGACTATGGCTACACCTTC
>-|-|TRBV5-6|TRBJ1-5
CASSGRGFSNQPQHF
TGTGCCAGCAGCGGGAGGGGGTTTAGCAATCAGCCCCAGCATTTT